These 6 T cell receptor beta chains originate from one sample sequenced in a study of blood T cell repertoires in COVID-19. Produced via immunoSEQ multiplex PCR; TCRdb's table is partial and in-frame only. This table holds roughly 32,000 clones, about 90% found once. Sequencing was done on a sample of peripheral blood. These receptors were taken from a man aged 45-60 years with active or convalescent COVID-19.

The chain uses TRBV6-4 and TRBJ2-3; the match to TRBD2 covers 8 bases. Germline V gene data show CDR1 as MRHNA and CDR2 as SNTAGT. The CDR3 loop spans 14 amino acids. With V trimmed by 5 bases and J by 1 base, 2 bases remained unmatched. Here the CDR3 reads CASSRREGTDTQYF. CDR3 nucleotides: TGTGCCAGCAGTCGGCGGGAGGGCACAGATACGCAGTATTTT.

The genes are TRBV5-6 and TRBJ1-6; maybe TRBD1 (6 bases). Trimming left V 3 bases short and J 5 bases short, with 15 bases between. The CDR3 has 16 residues. Germline CDR1 and CDR2: SGHDT and YYEEEE. The CDR3 DNA reads as TGTGCCAGCAGCTCGTGGACAGATTATGATAATTCACCCCTCCACTTT. Its protein product is CASSSWTDYDNSPLHF.

V and J are TRBV10-1 and TRBJ2-2; TRBD1 agrees at 7 bases. Per the germline V gene, CDR1 is WNHNN and CDR2 is SYGVQD (reference sequence). With 0 bases clipped from V and 6 bases from J, the junction kept 1 base outside the gene matches. The CDR3 contains 14 residues. The DNA of the CDR3 is TGCGCCAGCAGTGAGTCAGACAGGGCCGGGGAGCTGTTTTTT. Amino acid sequence: CASSESDRAGELFF.

The genes are TRBV4-2 and TRBJ2-3; 9 positions match TRBD1. Trimming at V came to 3 bases and at J to 1 base, leaving 2 bases not matched to a gene. The length of the CDR3 is 15 residues. Germline assignment: CDR1 LGHNA and CDR2 YNFKEQ. The CDR3 nucleotides read TGTGCCAGCAGCCACCGGGACAGGGGCACAGATACGCAGTATTTT. Its protein is CASSHRDRGTDTQYF.

V is TRBV5-4 and J is TRBJ2-2; the match to TRBD2 covers 8 bases. CDR1 and CDR2 (germline): SGHNT, YYREEE (reference sequence). The CDR3 is 19 residues long. J gave up 4 bases and V 2 bases, and 16 bases lay outside the gene matches. In DNA form, the CDR3 reads TGTGCCAGCAGCTTTGCCCCGGGGGGGGAGCGGGGTATCACCGGGGAGCTGTTTTTT. Protein sequence: CASSFAPGGERGITGELFF.

This rearrangement joins TRBV5-1 to TRBJ2-1; 8 nucleotides agree with TRBD2. This CDR3 region has 12 residues. Losses at the gene ends were 3 bases for V and 10 bases for J; bases not matched to a gene: 3. CDR1 and CDR2 from the germline V gene are SGHRS and YFSETQ. The CDR3 coding sequence is TGCGCCAGCAGCTCCCAGCGGGAGGAGCAGTTCTTC. As protein: CASSSQREEQFF.